A selection of T cell receptor beta chains follows, all from one sample in a study of control samples from healthy donors and cancer patients. Using immunoSEQ multiplex PCR, the repertoire was profiled, and TCRdb retains in-frame clones only, with some absent. Among around 130,000 clones listed, around 90% were seen once. Input material: blood. The receptor source for this set is a man aged 50 to 60 in good health. The CDR3 runs from the conserved cysteine through the conserved F or W. Each record gives: CDR3 protein, CDR3 DNA, D gene, V gene, clone size, J gene. A D gene is named only where the DNA matches it firmly. Part of the rows lack a size; the others show once, few, many or a class for expanded clones.

CDR3: CASSLASGGNEKLFF; DNA: TGTGCCAGCAGCTTGGCCTCAGGGGGTAATGAAAAACTGTTTTTT; D: TRBD1; V: TRBV5-4; size: NA; J: TRBJ1-4
CDR3: CASSPPGPYYGYTF; DNA: TGTGCCAGCAGTCCACCGGGCCCTTACTATGGCTACACCTTC; D: NA; V: TRBV6-5; size: NA; J: TRBJ1-2
CDR3: CASSEEGWTVGYGYTF; DNA: TGTGCCAGCAGTGAAGAGGGCTGGACAGTTGGATATGGCTACACCTTC; D: NA; V: TRBV6-1; size: NA; J: TRBJ1-2
CDR3: CASSEWGPNTGELFF; DNA: TGCGCCAGCAGCGAATGGGGGCCCAACACCGGGGAGCTGTTTTTT; D: NA; V: TRBV5-1; size: once; J: TRBJ2-2
CDR3: CSVFRTGYNEQFF; DNA: TGCAGCGTTTTCCGGACAGGCTACAATGAGCAGTTCTTC; D: TRBD1; V: TRBV29-1; size: few; J: TRBJ2-1
CDR3: CASSMGGDDTEAFF; DNA: TGTGCCAGTAGTATGGGAGGGGATGATACTGAAGCTTTCTTT; D: NA; V: TRBV19; size: NA; J: TRBJ1-1
CDR3: CASSIEGALIAKNIQYF; DNA: TGTGCCAGTAGTATAGAGGGGGCTTTAATAGCCAAAAACATTCAGTACTTC; D: NA; V: TRBV19; size: NA; J: TRBJ2-4
CDR3: CASSPRRGNQPQHF; DNA: TGTGCCAGCAGCCCGAGGCGGGGCAATCAGCCCCAGCATTTT; D: NA; V: TRBV5-5; size: NA; J: TRBJ1-5
CDR3: CASSLGRGLGDTQYF; DNA: TGTGCCAGCAGCTTAGGACGGGGTCTTGGAGATACGCAGTATTTT; D: NA; V: TRBV7-9; size: NA; J: TRBJ2-3
CDR3: CASSPTGDKEQYF; DNA: TGTGCCAGCTCACCAACAGGGGATAAGGAGCAGTACTTC; D: TRBD1; V: TRBV18; size: NA; J: TRBJ2-7
CDR3: CASSPGLAGGAKNIQYF; DNA: TGTGCCAGCAGCCCCGGACTAGCGGGGGGGGCCAAAAACATTCAGTACTTC; D: TRBD2; V: TRBV9; size: NA; J: TRBJ2-4
CDR3: CASSAFGTGNTEAFF; DNA: TGTGCCAGCAGTGCCTTCGGGACAGGGAACACTGAAGCTTTCTTT; D: TRBD1; V: TRBV6-4; size: NA; J: TRBJ1-1
CDR3: CASSQGTSGQETQYF; DNA: TGTGCCAGCAGCCAAGGGACTAGCGGACAAGAGACCCAGTACTTC; D: TRBD2; V: TRBV3-1/TRBV3-2; size: NA; J: TRBJ2-5
CDR3: CASSPQGRRETQYF; DNA: TGTGCCAGTAGCCCACAGGGACGTCGGGAGACCCAGTACTTC; D: NA; V: TRBV19; size: NA; J: TRBJ2-5
CDR3: CASSGQMNTEAFF; DNA: TGTGCCAGTTCGGGACAGATGAACACTGAAGCTTTCTTT; D: TRBD1; V: TRBV19; size: NA; J: TRBJ1-1
CDR3: CASSFRSSYNSPLHF; DNA: TGTGCCAGCAGTTTTCGGAGCTCCTATAATTCACCCCTCCACTTT; D: NA; V: TRBV28; size: NA; J: TRBJ1-6
CDR3: CASSLGGVREETQYF; DNA: TGTGCCAGCAGCTTAGGCGGGGTCCGCGAGGAGACCCAGTACTTC; D: NA; V: TRBV7-6; size: NA; J: TRBJ2-5
CDR3: CASSFNMANYGYTF; DNA: TGTGCCAGCAGTTTCAACATGGCTAACTATGGCTACACCTTC; D: NA; V: TRBV6-5; size: NA; J: TRBJ1-2
CDR3: CASSYVGSGTEAFF; DNA: TGTGCCAGCAGTTACGTGGGATCGGGCACTGAAGCTTTCTTT; D: NA; V: TRBV6-5; size: NA; J: TRBJ1-1
CDR3: CASSLLYGGGTGELFF; DNA: TGCGCCAGCAGCTTGTTATACGGGGGCGGCACCGGGGAGCTGTTTTTT; D: NA; V: TRBV5-1; size: NA; J: TRBJ2-2
CDR3: CAISESGGAFF; DNA: TGTGCCATCAGTGAGTCAGGGGGAGCTTTCTTT; D: NA; V: TRBV10-3; size: few; J: TRBJ1-1
CDR3: CASSLVKRPYTEAFF; DNA: TGTGCCAGCAGTTTGGTGAAGAGGCCATACACTGAAGCTTTCTTT; D: NA; V: TRBV27; size: NA; J: TRBJ1-1
CDR3: CASSLGQGSSYGYTF; DNA: TGCGCCAGCAGCCTGGGACAGGGGAGTTCCTATGGCTACACCTTC; D: TRBD1; V: TRBV5-1; size: NA; J: TRBJ1-2
CDR3: CASSPGQGGNEQFF; DNA: TGTGCCAGCTCACCCGGACAGGGAGGCAATGAGCAGTTCTTC; D: TRBD1; V: TRBV18; size: NA; J: TRBJ2-1
CDR3: CASSDSSVDIDTQYF; DNA: TGTGCCAGCAGTGACTCCAGCGTGGATATAGATACGCAGTATTTT; D: NA; V: TRBV6-4; size: NA; J: TRBJ2-3
CDR3: CASSFGRSQPQHF; DNA: TGTGCCAGCAGTTTCGGGAGGTCTCAGCCCCAGCATTTT; D: NA; V: TRBV12-3/TRBV12-4; size: NA; J: TRBJ1-5
CDR3: CASSSTGLTEAFF; DNA: TGTGCCAGTAGCTCCACAGGGCTCACTGAAGCTTTCTTT; D: NA; V: TRBV19; size: NA; J: TRBJ1-1
CDR3: CASSSRTGGNQPQHF; DNA: TGTGCCAGCAGCTCCCGGACAGGGGGCAATCAGCCCCAGCATTTT; D: TRBD1; V: TRBV13; size: NA; J: TRBJ1-5
CDR3: CASSSGWAATNEKLFF; DNA: TGTGCCAGCAGTAGTGGGTGGGCCGCAACTAATGAAAAACTGTTTTTT; D: NA; V: TRBV7-2; size: few; J: TRBJ1-4
CDR3: CASGFEPGQGIEKLFF; DNA: TGTGCTAGTGGTTTTGAACCGGGACAGGGGATTGAAAAACTGTTTTTT; D: TRBD1; V: TRBV12-5; size: NA; J: TRBJ1-4
CDR3: CASMDSYHPEGYTF; DNA: TGTGCCAGCATGGACAGCTACCATCCTGAAGGCTACACCTTC; D: NA; V: TRBV19; size: NA; J: TRBJ1-2
CDR3: CASSYSPRGNTIYF; DNA: TGTGCCAGCAGTTACTCCCCTAGGGGAAACACCATATATTTT; D: NA; V: TRBV27; size: NA; J: TRBJ1-3
CDR3: CATDTGNTEAFF; DNA: TGTGCCACGGACACAGGGAACACTGAAGCTTTCTTT; D: NA; V: TRBV19; size: NA; J: TRBJ1-1
CDR3: CASRGTSGGISYNEQFF; DNA: TGTGCCAGCAGAGGGACTAGCGGGGGGATTTCCTACAATGAGCAGTTCTTC; D: TRBD2; V: TRBV2; size: NA; J: TRBJ2-1
CDR3: CASSPPKGGGEKLFF; DNA: TGTGCCAGCTCACCACCTAAGGGAGGAGGAGAAAAACTGTTTTTT; D: NA; V: TRBV18; size: NA; J: TRBJ1-4
CDR3: CASSHDPMSSYEQYF; DNA: TGTGCCAGCAGCCACGACCCGATGAGCTCCTACGAGCAGTACTTC; D: NA; V: TRBV5-5; size: NA; J: TRBJ2-7
CDR3: CASSREHAFF; DNA: TGTGCCAGCAGCAGGGAACACGCTTTCTTT; D: NA; V: TRBV2; size: once; J: TRBJ1-1
CDR3: CASGLGQGPHEQYF; DNA: TGTGCTAGTGGTTTGGGACAGGGGCCCCACGAGCAGTACTTC; D: TRBD1; V: TRBV12-5; size: NA; J: TRBJ2-7
CDR3: CASSQVAAAYEQYF; DNA: TGCGCCAGCAGCCAAGTGGCAGCTGCCTACGAGCAGTACTTC; D: NA; V: TRBV4-1; size: NA; J: TRBJ2-7
CDR3: CASRLAGGPIDTQYF; DNA: TGCGCCAGCAGATTAGCGGGGGGGCCGATAGATACGCAGTATTTT; D: TRBD2; V: TRBV10-1; size: once; J: TRBJ2-3
CDR3: CASSSQGARETQYF; DNA: TGTGCCAGCAGCTCCCAGGGGGCACGAGAGACCCAGTACTTC; D: TRBD1; V: TRBV11-2; size: NA; J: TRBJ2-5
CDR3: CASSEGWDYGYTF; DNA: TGTGCCAGCAGTGAGGGGTGGGACTATGGCTACACCTTC; D: NA; V: TRBV5-6; size: NA; J: TRBJ1-2
CDR3: CASSPLARTGDTIYF; DNA: TGTGCCAGCAGTCCATTAGCCCGGACAGGGGACACCATATATTTT; D: TRBD1; V: TRBV27; size: few; J: TRBJ1-3
CDR3: CASSQAQGPQYF; DNA: TGCGCCAGCAGCCAGGCACAGGGGCCTCAGTACTTC; D: TRBD1; V: TRBV4-3; size: NA; J: TRBJ2-4
CDR3: CASSLAVLATGDTQYF; DNA: TGTGCCAGCAGCTTAGCGGTGCTAGCGACGGGAGATACGCAGTATTTT; D: NA; V: TRBV7-6; size: NA; J: TRBJ2-3
CDR3: CASSLGLAGASDTQYF; DNA: TGTGCCAGCAGCTTAGGGCTAGCGGGGGCCTCAGATACGCAGTATTTT; D: TRBD2; V: TRBV7-9; size: once; J: TRBJ2-3
CDR3: CASSQGGGADTQYF; DNA: TGTGCCAGCAGCCAAGGCGGGGGGGCAGATACGCAGTATTTT; D: TRBD2; V: TRBV3-1/TRBV3-2; size: NA; J: TRBJ2-3
CDR3: CATSPRLGGQTYSNQPQHF; DNA: TGTGCCACCAGCCCTCGATTGGGAGGGCAGACCTATAGCAATCAGCCCCAGCATTTT; D: NA; V: TRBV15; size: NA; J: TRBJ1-5
CDR3: CASSKTSSGPYEQYF; DNA: TGCGCCAGCAGCAAGACATCATCGGGTCCCTACGAGCAGTACTTC; D: NA; V: TRBV5-1; size: once; J: TRBJ2-7
CDR3: CASSLVPGGGADEQFF; DNA: TGTGCCAGCAGCTTAGTCCCCGGCGGGGGGGCCGATGAGCAGTTCTTC; D: TRBD2; V: TRBV7-9; size: few; J: TRBJ2-1
CDR3: CASLSEETEAFF; DNA: TGTGCCAGCCTCTCCGAGGAGACTGAAGCTTTCTTT; D: NA; V: TRBV7-9; size: NA; J: TRBJ1-1
CDR3: CASSLKGYGYTF; DNA: TGTGCCAGCAGTTTAAAAGGATATGGCTACACCTTC; D: NA; V: TRBV27; size: NA; J: TRBJ1-2